The 26 T cell receptor beta chains below all came from one sample that was sequenced in a study of blood T cell repertoires in COVID-19. Using immunoSEQ multiplex PCR, the repertoire was profiled, and TCRdb retains in-frame clones only, with some absent. The table lists about 170,000 clones, about 80% of them singletons, with about 20% in the top ten. Sequenced sample: PBMCs or T cells enriched from blood (not recorded which). All receptors derive from a woman in her 70s in a cohort exposed to, infected with or recovered from COVID-19 (not recorded which).

A few counts support this clone. This chain joins TRBV18 and TRBJ1-4; the match to TRBD1 covers 10 bases. The germline V gene has CDR1 KGHSH and CDR2 LQKENI. The trim removed 6 bases at V and 7 bases at J, leaving 8 bases unmatched. The CDR3 has 15 residues. The CDR3 protein is CASSLGQGPFEKLFF. The CDR3 bases are TGTGCCAGCTCCCTGGGACAGGGGCCTTTTGAAAAACTGTTTTTT.

J is TRBJ1-5 and V is TRBV19; 9 nucleotides match TRBD1. Per the germline V gene, CDR1 is LNHDA and CDR2 is SQIVND (reference sequence). The CDR3 loop spans 13 amino acids. Trimming removed 10 bases from V and 7 bases from J; junction bases left unmatched: 8. In DNA, the CDR3 is TGTGCCACCAAGGACAGGGGAAGACAGCCCCAGCATTTT. Protein product: CATKDRGRQPQHF.

This clone was counted a few times. The chain uses TRBV5-1 and TRBJ2-2, with D tentatively TRBD2 (6 bases). This CDR3 spans 14 amino acids. Germline-derived CDR1 and CDR2 are SGHRS and YFSETQ. With 5 bases removed from V and 4 bases from J, the gap between germline ends came to 12 bases. The CDR3 DNA sequence: TGCGCCAGCAGTTCGGGGACTTCCACCGGGGAGCTGTTTTTT. Amino acid sequence: CASSSGTSTGELFF.

The V call is TRBV11-2, the J call TRBJ1-1, with unresolved D. In germline, CDR1 is SGHAT, CDR2 FQNNGV. This CDR3 has 13 amino acids. V was trimmed by 1 base and J by 7 bases, leaving 10 bases between them. The CDR3: CASSLGLGLEAFF. The DNA of the CDR3 is TGTGCCAGCAGCTTAGGTCTTGGGCTTGAAGCTTTCTTT.

The J gene is TRBJ1-2, the V gene TRBV21-1; the tabulated D call, TRBD1, remains unverified against the DNA. TRBV21-1 counts as a pseudogene. The CDR3 spans 16 residues. The CDR3 nucleotides are TGTGCCAGCAGCAAAGTCAGGAGACAGGGTTACTATGGCTACACCTTC. This sequence encodes CASSKVRRQGYYGYTF.

The chain carries TRBV5-1 and TRBJ2-7; 11 bases line up with TRBD2. With V trimmed by 4 bases and J by 0 bases, 3 bases remained unmatched. CDR1 SGHRS and CDR2 YFSETQ come from the germline V gene. The CDR3 runs 15 residues. The CDR3 nucleotides are TGCGCCAGCAGCCTACTAGCGGGAGACTCCTACGAGCAGTACTTC. Translated, it gives CASSLLAGDSYEQYF.

The rearrangement links TRBV7-3 to TRBJ2-1, with TRBD1 matching 7 bases. The CDR3 runs 14 residues. J gave up 1 base and V 5 bases, and 2 bases lay outside the gene matches. Germline V CDR1 and CDR2: SGHTA, FQGTGA. CDR3 in amino acids: CASSPTGSYNEQFF. CDR3 in DNA: TGTGCCAGCAGCCCGACAGGGTCCTACAATGAGCAGTTCTTC.

This clone has just one count. This sequence joins TRBV5-1 and TRBJ2-7; possible D gene TRBD1, 7 bases. V lost 0 bases, J lost 4 bases, and 17 bases lay in between. Germline V gives CDR1 SGHRS, CDR2 YFSETQ. This CDR3 contains 16 residues. In nucleotides, the CDR3 is TGCGCCAGCAGCTTGGGGACAGGACTATTGGGGTACGAGCAGTACTTC. Its protein is CASSLGTGLLGYEQYF.

The chain carries TRBV7-2 and TRBJ2-3, with D possibly matching TRBD1 (6 bases). This CDR3 is 16 amino acids long. Germline CDR1 reads SGHTA; CDR2 reads FQGNSA. V gave up 5 bases and J gave up 1 base, with 16 bases separating them. DNA for the CDR3: TGTGCCAGCAGCAGGCGGTCGGGACAAGGCACAGATACGCAGTATTTT. Its protein product is CASSRRSGQGTDTQYF. Drawing the rest from reference TRBV7-2 and TRBJ2-3, the complete variable domain is GAGVSQSPSNKVTEKGKDVELRCDPISGHTALYWYRQSLGQGLEFLIYFQGNSAPDKSGLPSDRFSAERTGGSVSTLTIQRTQQEDSAVYLCASSRRSGQGTDTQYFGPGTRLTVL.

This clone occurred once. This chain uses TRBV5-4 with TRBJ1-2, with D perhaps matching TRBD1 (6 bases). The CDR3 has 16 residues. The ends were cut back, 1 base at V and 4 bases at J, with 17 bases in the middle. Germline CDR1 SGHNT, CDR2 YYREEE (reference sequence). CDR3 sequence reads: CASSLNPSGGGYGYTF. Written as DNA, the CDR3 is TGTGCCAGCAGCTTGAACCCTAGCGGGGGCGGCTATGGCTACACCTTC.

This rearrangement joins TRBV28 to TRBJ2-7; possible D gene TRBD2, 6 bases. Deletions cut 3 bases from V and 3 bases from J, with 12 bases between. Germline loops: CDR1 MDHEN, CDR2 SYDVKM. The CDR3 loop spans 14 amino acids. CDR3 loop: CASSFGGTVYEQYF. Here the CDR3 DNA reads TGTGCCAGCAGTTTCGGAGGGACTGTCTACGAGCAGTACTTC.

This clone came up a few times. This chain joins TRBV5-1 and TRBJ2-7; 7 bases are a match to TRBD1. Trimming cost V 3 bases and J 5 bases; bases outside gene matches: 2. From germline, CDR1 is SGHRS and CDR2 YFSETQ. The CDR3 has 12 amino acids. The CDR3 loop is CASSSTGDEQYF. The DNA for the CDR3 is TGCGCCAGCAGCTCTACAGGGGACGAGCAGTACTTC.

This chain connects TRBV29-1 to TRBJ2-7, with a possible D match to TRBD2 (5 bases). The CDR3 length is 13 residues. Trimming shortened V by 7 bases and J by 0 bases, and 13 bases separated the two germline ends. From germline, CDR1 is SQVTM and CDR2 ANQGSEA. The CDR3 reads CSASHGLSYEQYF. CDR3 in DNA: TGCAGCGCCTCGCACGGACTCTCCTACGAGCAGTACTTC.

The chain carries TRBV11-1 and TRBJ1-5; D gene ambiguous. This CDR3 is built from 13 residues. Trimming cost V 1 base and J 9 bases, with 10 bases left between them. Germline V gene data show CDR1 as SGHAT and CDR2 as FQDESV (reference sequence). CDR3 in amino acids: CASSLGPRGPQHF. The CDR3 DNA reads TGTGCCAGCAGCTTAGGGCCTCGGGGGCCCCAGCATTTT.

CDR3 sequence: CASSEMGGRYEQYF. CDR3 coding DNA: TGTGCCAGCAGTGAAATGGGGGGACGCTACGAGCAGTACTTC. J is TRBJ2-7 and V is TRBV6-1; tentatively, D is TRBD2 (6 bases). Germline V gives CDR1 MNHNS, CDR2 SASEGT. There are 14 residues in the CDR3. Trimming removed 2 bases at V and 3 bases at J, with 11 bases between.

In its sample, this clone was seen once. This chain uses TRBV28 with TRBJ1-2; no clear D. V was pared by 3 bases and J by 7 bases, with 15 bases between. The germline CDR1 and CDR2 sequences are MDHEN and SYDVKM. The length of the CDR3 is 14 residues. CDR3 residues: CASSFGPGIRGYTF. CDR3 nucleotides: TGTGCCAGCAGTTTTGGGCCGGGGATTCGTGGCTACACCTTC.

This clone has a handful of counts. This chain uses TRBV3-1 (or the pseudogene TRBV3-2) with TRBJ2-4, with D uncertain. This CDR3 comprises 15 residues. From germline, CDR1 is LGHDT and CDR2 YNNKEL (reference sequence). The V and J ends lost 0 bases and 6 bases respectively, with 12 bases between them. CDR3 amino acids: CASSQDATSGNIQYF. The CDR3 DNA reads TGTGCCAGCAGCCAAGATGCGACCTCAGGAAACATTCAGTACTTC.

This chain uses TRBV19 with TRBJ1-5; 9 bases fit TRBD1. CDR1 is LNHDA and CDR2 is SQIVND in the germline V gene (reference sequence). The CDR3 spans 18 residues. The V gene end was trimmed by 4 bases and the J gene end by 4 bases; junction bases not matched to a gene: 14. CDR3: CASSTLWDRAEGNQPQHF. The CDR3 DNA reads as TGTGCCAGTAGTACCCTATGGGACAGGGCTGAAGGAAATCAGCCCCAGCATTTT.

Only one count was recorded for this clone. The CDR3: CASSQVGGAGGYTF. The CDR3 DNA reads TGTGCCAGCAGCCAAGTAGGGGGGGCGGGAGGCTACACCTTC. The rearrangement uses TRBV4-2 and TRBJ1-2, with a weak D call TRBD1 (6 bases). V dropped 1 base and J dropped 8 bases, with 14 bases sitting between them. This CDR3 contains 14 residues. Germline CDR1 and CDR2: LGHNA and YNFKEQ.

The chain joins TRBV27 to TRBJ2-3; TRBD2 might be the D (5 bases). The CDR3 covers 17 residues. Trimming pared 5 bases from V and 0 bases from J, leaving 18 bases between. Looked up from germline, CDR1 is MNHEY and CDR2 is SMNVEV (reference sequence). The CDR3 DNA reads as TGTGCCAGCAGTGGTTTGGGAGCGCTAGCTAGCACAGATACGCAGTATTTT. Protein product: CASSGLGALASTDTQYF.

V gene TRBV5-6 combines with J gene TRBJ1-2, with D maybe TRBD1 (6 bases). The CDR3 runs 13 residues. CDR1 and CDR2 (germline): SGHDT, YYEEEE. V was trimmed by 4 bases and J by 3 bases, leaving 10 bases between them. The CDR3 region has the DNA TGTGCCAGCAGCACGGGACAATACTATGGCTACACCTTC. The encoded protein is CASSTGQYYGYTF.

The rearrangement links TRBV7-3 to TRBJ2-6, with a tentative D call TRBD1 (6 bases). This CDR3 spans 15 amino acids. CDR1 SGHTA and CDR2 FQGTGA come from the germline V gene. V shed 5 bases and J shed 0 bases, with 8 bases lying between them. The CDR3 DNA sequence: TGTGCCAGCAGCCAGGGGTCCTCTGGGGCCAACGTCCTGACTTTC. Protein product: CASSQGSSGANVLTF. Based on the CDR3 plus reference TRBV7-3 and TRBJ2-6, the full variable domain is GAGVSQTPSNKVTEKGKYVELRCDPISGHTALYWYRQSLGQGPEFLIYFQGTGAADDSGLPNDRFFAVRPEGSVSTLKIQRTERGDSAVYLCASSQGSSGANVLTFGAGSRLTVL.

The chain carries TRBV6-2 or TRBV6-3 and TRBJ2-7; the match to TRBD2 covers 8 bases. CDR1 is MNHEY and CDR2 is SVGEGT in the germline V gene. The CDR3 totals 17 residues. V trimming: 2 bases; J trimming: 0 bases; junction bases outside the gene matches: 9. This CDR3 is CASSYRLGGRSSYEQYF. In nucleotides, the CDR3 is TGTGCCAGCAGTTACCGATTGGGCGGGAGGAGCTCCTACGAGCAGTACTTC.

This rearrangement joins TRBV10-2 to TRBJ2-7; D may be TRBD1 (5 bases). The germline V gene has CDR1 WSHSY and CDR2 SAAADI. Trimming removed 0 bases at V and 1 base at J, with 7 bases between. The CDR3 sequence is 14 residues long. The CDR3 bases are TGCGCCAGCAGTGAGTCTAGGACATCCTACGAGCAGTACTTC. Encoded protein: CASSESRTSYEQYF.

The DNA for the CDR3 is TGTGCCAGCAGCCCCTGGCTCAATGAGCAGTTCTTC. This gives the protein CASSPWLNEQFF. The V and J genes are TRBV12-3 or TRBV12-4 and TRBJ2-1; no definite D call. V lost 6 bases, J lost 6 bases, and 9 bases lay in between. The CDR3 spans 12 residues.

The V and J genes are TRBV12-3 or TRBV12-4 and TRBJ1-1, with D uncertain. Trimming left V 3 bases short and J 4 bases short, with 6 bases between. This CDR3 has 12 residues. CDR3 in amino acids: CASSLPGTEAFF. The CDR3 bases are TGTGCCAGCAGTTTGCCAGGCACTGAAGCTTTCTTT.